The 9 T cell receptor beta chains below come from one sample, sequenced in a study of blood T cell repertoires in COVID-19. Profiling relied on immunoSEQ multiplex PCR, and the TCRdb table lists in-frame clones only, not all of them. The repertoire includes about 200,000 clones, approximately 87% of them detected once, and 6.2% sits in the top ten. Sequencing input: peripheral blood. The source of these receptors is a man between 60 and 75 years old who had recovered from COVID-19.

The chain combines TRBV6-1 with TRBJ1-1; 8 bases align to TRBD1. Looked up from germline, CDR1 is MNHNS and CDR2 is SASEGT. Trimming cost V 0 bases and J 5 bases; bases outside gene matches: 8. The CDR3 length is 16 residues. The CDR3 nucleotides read TGTGCCAGCAGTGAAGCCCCGACAGGGGCGAGGACTGAAGCTTTCTTT. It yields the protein CASSEAPTGARTEAFF.

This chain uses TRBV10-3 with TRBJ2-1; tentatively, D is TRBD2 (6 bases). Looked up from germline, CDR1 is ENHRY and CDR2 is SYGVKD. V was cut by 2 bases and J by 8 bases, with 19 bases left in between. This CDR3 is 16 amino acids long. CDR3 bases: TGTGCCATCAGTGAGGGGTGGGACTTATCCCTATATGAGCAGTTCTTC. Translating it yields CAISEGWDLSLYEQFF.

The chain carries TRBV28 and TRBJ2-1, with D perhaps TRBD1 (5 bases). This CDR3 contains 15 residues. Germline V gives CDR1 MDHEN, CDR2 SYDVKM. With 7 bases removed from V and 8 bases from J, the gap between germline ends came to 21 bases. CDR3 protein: CASTGSGMGLDEQFF. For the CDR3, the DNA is TGTGCCAGCACCGGCTCAGGGATGGGTCTGGATGAGCAGTTCTTC.

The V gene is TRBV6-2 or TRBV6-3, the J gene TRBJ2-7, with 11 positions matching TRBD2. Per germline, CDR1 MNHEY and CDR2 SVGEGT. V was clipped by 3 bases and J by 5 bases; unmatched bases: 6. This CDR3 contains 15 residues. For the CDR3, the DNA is TGTGCCAGCAGTTATGGAGTAGCGGGGGGGAACGAGCAGTACTTC. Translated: CASSYGVAGGNEQYF.

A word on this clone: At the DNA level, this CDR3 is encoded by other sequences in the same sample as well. The CDR3 protein is CASSILTGELFF. The DNA of the CDR3 is TGTGCCAGTAGTATCTTAACCGGGGAGCTGTTTTTT. The J gene is TRBJ2-2, the V gene TRBV19; unclear D gene. V lost 3 bases to trimming and J lost 5 bases, with 4 bases between them. The V gene's germline CDR1 is LNHDA and CDR2 SQIVND (reference sequence). This CDR3 is built from 12 residues.

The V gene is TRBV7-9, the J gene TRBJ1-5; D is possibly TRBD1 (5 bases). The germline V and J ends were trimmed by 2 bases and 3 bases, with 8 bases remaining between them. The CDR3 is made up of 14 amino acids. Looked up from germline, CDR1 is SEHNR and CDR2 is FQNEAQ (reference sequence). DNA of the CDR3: TGTGCCAGCAGCTTACAGGGTGACAATCAGCCCCAGCATTTT. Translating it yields CASSLQGDNQPQHF. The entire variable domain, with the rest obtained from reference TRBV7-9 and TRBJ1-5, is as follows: DTGVSQNPRHKITKRGQNVTFRCDPISEHNRLYWYRQTLGQGPEFLTYFQNEAQLEKSRLLSDRFSAERPKGSFSTLEIQRTEQGDSAMYLCASSLQGDNQPQHFGDGTRLSIL.

Here the CDR3 reads CASSSGGGRPGETQYF. In nucleotides, the CDR3 is TGTGCCAGCAGCTCTGGAGGCGGGAGGCCGGGGGAGACCCAGTACTTC. The chain joins TRBV5-4 to TRBJ2-5; 8 bases agree with TRBD2. Losses at the gene ends were 3 bases for V and 5 bases for J; bases not matched to a gene: 12. CDR1 SGHNT and CDR2 YYREEE come from the germline V gene (reference sequence). The CDR3 sequence is 16 residues long.

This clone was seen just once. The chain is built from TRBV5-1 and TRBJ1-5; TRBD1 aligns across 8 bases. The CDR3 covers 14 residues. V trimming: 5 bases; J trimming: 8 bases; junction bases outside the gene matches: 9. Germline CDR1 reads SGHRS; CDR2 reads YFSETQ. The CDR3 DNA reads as TGCGCCAGCAGAACGGGGCCAGGGGGCGAGCCCCAGCATTTT. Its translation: CASRTGPGGEPQHF.

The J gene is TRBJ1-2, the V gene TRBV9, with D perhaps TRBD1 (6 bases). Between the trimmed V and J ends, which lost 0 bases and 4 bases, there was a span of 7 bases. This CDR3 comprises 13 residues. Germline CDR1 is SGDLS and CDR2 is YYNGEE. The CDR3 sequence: CASSVGGGYGYTF. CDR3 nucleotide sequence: TGTGCCAGCAGCGTAGGAGGGGGCTATGGCTACACCTTC.